This TCR beta chain was identified in a study of shared clonotypes between healthy human individuals. V was pared by 4 bases and J by 5 bases, with 18 bases of the junction left unmatched. This CDR3 region has 18 residues. CDR1 is SGDLS, CDR2 YYNGEE, per germline. Terminally differentiated effector memory CD45RA+ cells were excluded from the naive CD8 cells, which were CD45RO-negative and positively selected for CCR7. Study-wide findings and caveats: The study drew on few donors, limiting represented genetic and exposure-history diversity. Estimated clonotype richness was generally higher in naive than memory subsets.

Original processing notes: Filtering differed since immunoSEQ provided only junctions, with no quality scores. Method: immunoSEQ multiplex PCR; TCRdb's copy keeps in-frame clones and lacks some. V and J calls and clone size come straight from that table; D and trimming were deduced from the DNA. The sample holds about 2.1 million clones, 85% to 95% seen once. A note on this clone: Its antigen is as yet unknown.

The sequencing sample was made of naive CD8+ T cells from PBMCs. This chain links TRBV9 with TRBJ2-1; 7 bases fit TRBD1. The source is a man aged 18-30 years in good health. Some clones in this sample may be carry-over from other donors' samples. CDR3 in amino acids: CASSPGRGGPRADNEQFF. In DNA, the CDR3 is TGTGCCAGCAGCCCCGGACGAGGGGGCCCTAGGGCGGACAATGAGCAGTTCTTC.